These 10 T cell receptor beta chains originate from one sample sequenced in a study of OX40 agonist ivuxolimab in advanced cancers. TCRdb keeps only in-frame clones here, not all; method: immunoSEQ multiplex PCR. The sample consists of 70,000 or so clones, roughly 86% of them appearing once. Sequences were derived from CD4+ or CD8+ T cells sorted from blood, sampled in a trial of the OX40 agonist ivuxolimab. These receptors came from an adult with an advanced solid tumor such as melanoma, head and neck, liver or kidney cancer.

This clone turned up a few times. The CDR3 loop is CASSTWDLSRQYF. DNA of the CDR3: TGTGCCAGTAGTACCTGGGACCTCTCAAGGCAGTACTTC. J is TRBJ2-7 and V is TRBV19; D could derive from TRBD1 or TRBD2 (5 bases each). V was pared by 4 bases and J by 9 bases, with 16 bases between. CDR1 is LNHDA and CDR2 is SQIVND in the germline V gene (reference sequence). The CDR3 is 13 residues long.

The chain joins TRBV7-9 to TRBJ2-1, with D possibly matching TRBD2 (7 bases). The CDR3 loop spans 17 amino acids. V lost 1 base, J lost 6 bases, and 19 bases lay in between. The germline CDR1 and CDR2 sequences are SEHNR and FQNEAQ (reference sequence). The CDR3 protein is CASSLVGGLAGLNEQFF. The CDR3 DNA sequence: TGTGCCAGCAGCTTAGTCGGGGGGCTAGCAGGCCTCAATGAGCAGTTCTTC.

The chain combines TRBV19 with TRBJ2-7; 10 nucleotides line up with TRBD1. Per the germline V gene, CDR1 is LNHDA and CDR2 is SQIVND (reference sequence). The CDR3 contains 14 residues. J lost 6 bases, V lost 5 bases, and 7 bases had no gene match. DNA for the CDR3: TGTGCCAGTAGTCCGACAGGGGGCTACGGCGAGCAGTACTTC. Translation: CASSPTGGYGEQYF.

The V and J genes are TRBV10-3 and TRBJ1-3, with D possibly being TRBD1 (6 bases). CDR1 and CDR2 from the germline V gene are ENHRY and SYGVKD. The CDR3 totals 16 residues. V lost 7 bases, J lost 0 bases, and 16 bases lay in between. CDR3 DNA sequence: TGTGCCATCAAGGGGGACACTCGAAGCTCTGGAAACACCATATATTTT. It codes for CAIKGDTRSSGNTIYF.

This clone was seen only once. This chain connects TRBV29-1 to TRBJ1-2, with a weak D call TRBD1 (6 bases). This CDR3 comprises 12 residues. Germline CDR1 is SQVTM and CDR2 is ANQGSEA. The V gene lost 6 bases and the J gene lost 4 bases, with 12 bases spanning the gap. CDR3 residues: CSVTRGAYGYTF. DNA of the CDR3: TGCAGCGTGACTAGGGGGGCCTATGGCTACACCTTC.

The chain links TRBV28 to TRBJ1-2; D not certain. Between the trimmed V and J ends, which lost 5 bases and 6 bases, there was a span of 19 bases. The length of the CDR3 is 15 residues. In germline, CDR1 is MDHEN, CDR2 SYDVKM. This CDR3 is CASSTPGRAQDGYTF. Written as DNA, the CDR3 is TGTGCCAGCAGTACCCCCGGGAGGGCGCAAGATGGCTACACCTTC.

Remarks on this clone: Relative to the germline gene, one junction end is altered; a read error may explain this. Other DNA sequences of this sample code for an identical CDR3. This sequence joins TRBV7-2 and TRBJ2-5, with 7 bases fitting TRBD1. The CDR3 extends over 14 amino acids. Germline V gives CDR1 SGHTA, CDR2 FQGNSA. The chain's CDR3 is CASSPGAGGETQYF. The CDR3 DNA is TGTGCTAGCAGCCCAGGGGCAGGGGGAGAGACCCAGTACTTC.

This sequence joins TRBV6-1 and TRBJ2-6; possibly TRBD1 for D (6 bases). Germline values: CDR1 MNHNS, CDR2 SASEGT. V lost 8 bases, J lost 4 bases, and 15 bases lay in between. This CDR3 has 15 amino acids. The CDR3 loop is CASESGDSGANVLTF. The CDR3 nucleotides read TGTGCCAGCGAGTCAGGGGATTCGGGGGCCAACGTCCTGACTTTC.

CDR3: CASSPQGGVNTEAFF. In nucleotides, the CDR3 is TGTGCCAGCTCACCACAGGGAGGGGTGAACACTGAAGCTTTCTTT. V and J are TRBV18 and TRBJ1-1; D is possibly TRBD1 (5 bases). Germline values: CDR1 KGHSH, CDR2 LQKENI. The CDR3 is made up of 15 amino acids. V was shortened by 1 base and J by 0 bases, with 9 bases between the two germline ends. The full variable domain, with the rest looked up from reference TRBV18 and TRBJ1-1, is NAGVMQNPRHLVRRRGQEARLRCSPMKGHSHVYWYRQLPEEGLKFMVYLQKENIIDESGMPKERFSAEFPKEGPSILRIQQVVRGDSAAYFCASSPQGGVNTEAFFGQGTRLTVV.

The chain combines TRBV5-1 with TRBJ1-6; D not certain. The CDR3 spans 16 residues. Looked up from germline, CDR1 is SGHRS and CDR2 is YFSETQ. Trimming removed 0 bases from V and 10 bases from J, with 17 bases in between. The CDR3 DNA reads as TGCGCCAGCAGCTTGGCCGGACCGGGATTTGGGTCACCCCTCCACTTT. Residues: CASSLAGPGFGSPLHF.